A selection of T cell receptor beta chains follows, all from one sample in a study of T cell changes during pregnancy in multiple sclerosis. The data were produced by immunoSEQ multiplex PCR, yet TCRdb's version contains in-frame clones alone and is incomplete. The data show roughly 67,000 clones, with approximately 90% seen just once and 1.4% held by the top ten. This specimen consisted of peripheral blood, obtained in the second trimester of pregnancy. These receptors all stem from a female donor with multiple sclerosis, enrolled in a pregnancy study. The CDR3 runs from the conserved cysteine through the conserved F or W. A D gene is named only where the DNA matches it firmly. The size of a clone is reported for some rows only, either as once, few or many, or as a class for expanded clones.

d_call: TRBD2; clone_size: once; j_call: TRBJ2-1; v_call: TRBV19; cdr3_aa: CASRAGSGSSYNEQFF; cdr3_nt: TGTGCCAGTAGGGCCGGGAGCGGGAGCTCCTACAATGAGCAGTTCTTC
d_call: NA; clone_size: NA; j_call: TRBJ1-1; v_call: TRBV7-3; cdr3_aa: CASSFAHQTEAFF; cdr3_nt: TGTGCCAGCAGCTTCGCACATCAGACTGAAGCTTTCTTT
d_call: NA; clone_size: NA; j_call: TRBJ1-5; v_call: TRBV7-2; cdr3_aa: CASSLAVQGGNQPQHF; cdr3_nt: TGTGCCAGCAGCTTAGCGGTCCAGGGTGGCAATCAGCCCCAGCATTTT
d_call: TRBD1; clone_size: NA; j_call: TRBJ2-7; v_call: TRBV4-3; cdr3_aa: CASSQDYRGQAHEQYF; cdr3_nt: TGCGCCAGCAGCCAAGATTACCGGGGACAGGCCCACGAGCAGTACTTC
d_call: NA; clone_size: NA; j_call: TRBJ2-5; v_call: TRBV27; cdr3_aa: CASSLYEGDQETQYF; cdr3_nt: TGTGCCAGCAGCTTATACGAGGGGGATCAAGAGACCCAGTACTTC
d_call: TRBD1; clone_size: NA; j_call: TRBJ2-7; v_call: TRBV19; cdr3_aa: CASSIGGWDRAYEQYF; cdr3_nt: TGTGCCAGTAGTATCGGCGGGTGGGACAGGGCTTACGAGCAGTACTTC
d_call: NA; clone_size: NA; j_call: TRBJ1-4; v_call: TRBV4-2; cdr3_aa: CASSRAPGENVEKLFF; cdr3_nt: TGTGCCAGCAGCCGAGCTCCAGGGGAGAATGTTGAAAAACTGTTTTTT
d_call: TRBD1; clone_size: NA; j_call: TRBJ2-7; v_call: TRBV6-1; cdr3_aa: CASSPPGTGTLRQYF; cdr3_nt: TGTGCCAGCAGTCCTCCAGGGACAGGGACTCTAAGGCAGTACTTC
d_call: NA; clone_size: once; j_call: TRBJ1-6; v_call: TRBV5-6; cdr3_aa: CASSPPLGSYNSPLHF; cdr3_nt: TGTGCCAGCAGTCCCCCCCTAGGCTCCTATAATTCACCCCTCCACTTT
d_call: TRBD1; clone_size: NA; j_call: TRBJ1-3; v_call: TRBV15; cdr3_aa: CATSRSDRSLTSGNTIYF; cdr3_nt: TGTGCCACCAGTCGATCGGACAGGAGCCTTACCTCTGGAAACACCATATATTTT
d_call: NA; clone_size: NA; j_call: TRBJ1-1; v_call: TRBV7-2; cdr3_aa: CASSKQVNTEAFF; cdr3_nt: TGTGCCAGCTCCAAACAGGTTAACACTGAAGCTTTCTTT
d_call: NA; clone_size: NA; j_call: TRBJ1-1; v_call: TRBV9; cdr3_aa: CASSRGQGLTEAFF; cdr3_nt: TGTGCCAGCAGCAGAGGGCAGGGGCTCACTGAAGCTTTCTTT
d_call: NA; clone_size: NA; j_call: TRBJ2-2; v_call: TRBV4-3; cdr3_aa: CASSKASDSTGELFF; cdr3_nt: TGCGCCAGCAGCAAGGCCTCGGACTCGACCGGGGAGCTGTTTTTT
d_call: NA; clone_size: NA; j_call: TRBJ1-5; v_call: TRBV28; cdr3_aa: CASSSTGLIQPQHF; cdr3_nt: TGTGCCAGCAGTAGTACAGGGCTGATTCAGCCCCAGCATTTT